The 2 T cell receptor beta chains given below trace back to one sample, sequenced in a study of metastatic and nonmetastatic thyroid tumors. Each patient came to thyroid surgery without any prior treatment (of any kind). TCRdb re-clonotyped the PCR reads through MiXCR. The table lists around 34,000 clones, roughly a fifth of them singletons, with about 7.8% in the top ten. Material: blood. All receptors come from a female donor with papillary thyroid cancer or a benign thyroid nodule (not recorded which). Some clones in this sample may be carry-over from other donors' samples.

Relative to its sample, this clone is medium-sized. This sequence joins TRBV5-1 and TRBJ2-1; the D gene is possibly TRBD1 (6 bases). V lost 4 bases, J lost 0 bases, and 17 bases lay in between. CDR1 SGHRS and CDR2 YFSETQ come from the germline V gene. The CDR3 length is 17 residues. The CDR3 DNA sequence: TGCGCCAGCAGCACCTTCCGGGACATTAGCTCCTACAATGAGCAGTTCTTC. Its protein is CASSTFRDISSYNEQFF. Full variable domain (missing parts from reference TRBV5-1 and TRBJ2-1): KAGVTQTPRYLIKTRGQQVTLSCSPISGHRSVSWYQQTPGQGLQFLFEYFSETQRNKGNFPGRFSGRQFSNSRSEMNVSTLELGDSALYLCASSTFRDISSYNEQFFGPGTRLTVL.

The V and J genes are TRBV6-2 or TRBV6-3 and TRBJ1-2; TRBD1 matches 7 bases. V shed 7 bases and J 4 bases; nucleotides not matched to a gene: 9. CDR3 length: 14 amino acids. Germline V CDR1 and CDR2: MNHEY, SVGEGT. CDR3 nucleotides: TGTGCCAGCACCTCAGGGGGAAGTGGCTATGGCTACACCTTC. This encodes CASTSGGSGYGYTF.